What follows are 20 T cell receptor beta chains derived from one specimen sequenced in a study of cytomegalovirus exposure and HLA in healthy donors. The study ran its PCR with 60 Vbeta and 13 Jbeta primers. TCRdb keeps only in-frame clones here, not all; method: immunoSEQ multiplex PCR. The sample lists around 150,000 clones, roughly three quarters occurring once. The material sequenced was PBMCs. The receptors originated from a man in his thirties or forties in good health and CMV-seronegative.

The chain carries TRBV6-5 and TRBJ2-7; D gene uncertain. With 5 bases removed from V and 2 bases from J, the gap between germline ends came to 10 bases. This CDR3 has 13 amino acids. The germline gives CDR1 MNHEY, CDR2 SVGAGI. The CDR3 here is CASSPSPPYEQYF. Here the CDR3 DNA reads TGTGCCAGCAGTCCTAGTCCCCCCTACGAGCAGTACTTC.

This clone was recorded a few times. The V and J genes are TRBV6-1 and TRBJ1-5; D is undetermined. The V end was cut by 5 bases, the J end by 7 bases, with 15 bases between. This CDR3 has 14 residues. Germline loops: CDR1 MNHNS, CDR2 SASEGT. The CDR3 reads CASSPGPEGQPQHF. For the CDR3, the DNA is TGTGCCAGCAGTCCGGGCCCTGAGGGCCAGCCCCAGCATTTT.

This clone showed up just a few times. The V and J genes are TRBV6-1 and TRBJ2-7; 8 nucleotides match TRBD2. V lost 3 bases to trimming and J lost 7 bases; unmatched junction nucleotides: 11. The germline V gene has CDR1 MNHNS and CDR2 SASEGT. CDR3 length: 15 residues. CDR3 bases: TGTGCCAGCAGTGAGCTTACTAGCGGCCCTACTGAGCAGTACTTC. Translated, it gives CASSELTSGPTEQYF.

The genes are TRBV14 and TRBJ1-2; D is ambiguous. V shed 1 base and J shed 6 bases, with 12 bases lying between them. The CDR3 is made up of 14 amino acids. Germline V CDR1 and CDR2: SGHDN, FVKESK. The CDR3, as DNA: TGTGCCAGCAGCCAAGGGCAGAGGTATAATGGCTACACCTTC. It is translated as CASSQGQRYNGYTF.

The chain carries TRBV2 and TRBJ2-3; 13 bases align to TRBD2. CDR1 SNHLY and CDR2 FYNNEI come from the germline V gene. The CDR3 covers 18 residues. V was clipped by 4 bases and J by 5 bases; unmatched bases: 12. The CDR3 bases are TGTGCCAGCAGTGGGGGACTAGCGGGGACTTATGAGGGAGATACGCAGTATTTT. As protein: CASSGGLAGTYEGDTQYF.

This clone came up a few times. The V call is TRBV6-1, the J call TRBJ1-1, with 7 bases aligning to TRBD1. The CDR3 totals 12 residues. Germline CDR1 and CDR2: MNHNS and SASEGT. The J segment lost 4 bases and the V segment lost 8 bases, leaving 4 bases of the junction unmatched. The CDR3 sequence is CASQTGFTEAFF. The CDR3, as DNA: TGTGCCAGCCAGACAGGGTTCACTGAAGCTTTCTTT.

Only a few counts were recorded for this clone. The chain links TRBV18 to TRBJ2-3; TRBD2 might be the D (6 bases). Looked up from germline, CDR1 is KGHSH and CDR2 is LQKENI. Between the trimmed V and J ends, which lost 0 bases and 3 bases, there was a span of 19 bases. The CDR3 is 18 residues long. CDR3 region: CASSPPAAERGRTDTQYF. As DNA, the CDR3 is TGTGCCAGCTCACCACCGGCGGCAGAGCGAGGGAGGACAGATACGCAGTATTTT.

The chain couples TRBV11-2 to TRBJ2-2; 12 nucleotides line up with TRBD1. The CDR3 extends over 16 amino acids. Germline CDR1 reads SGHAT; CDR2 reads FQNNGV. With V trimmed by 4 bases and J by 7 bases, 7 bases remained unmatched. The CDR3: CASSSPGQGASGELFF. Here the CDR3 DNA reads TGTGCCAGCAGCTCGCCGGGACAGGGGGCAAGCGGGGAGCTGTTTTTT.

To note about this clone: This specimen includes other DNA sequences encoding the same CDR3. V usage is TRBV7-9 and J usage is TRBJ2-7; 7 positions match TRBD1. The CDR3 runs 15 residues. With V trimmed by 5 bases and J by 1 base, 8 bases remained unmatched. From germline, CDR1 is SEHNR and CDR2 FQNEAQ (reference sequence). The CDR3 protein is CASSPWTGPSYEQYF. CDR3 nucleotide sequence: TGTGCCAGCAGCCCATGGACAGGACCTTCCTACGAGCAGTACTTC.

The chain recombines TRBV10-3 with TRBJ1-2; TRBD1 matches at 10 bases. The CDR3 runs 13 residues. Losses at the gene ends were 7 bases for V and 6 bases for J; bases not matched to a gene: 5. Germline V gene lookup returns CDR1 ENHRY and CDR2 SYGVKD. This CDR3 reads CAITATGGDGYTF. CDR3 nucleotides: TGTGCCATCACCGCGACAGGGGGCGATGGCTACACCTTC.

The gene calls are TRBV9 and TRBJ2-2; the D gene is possibly TRBD2 (6 bases). Trimming took 5 bases from V and 0 from J, leaving 8 bases between them. There are 14 residues in the CDR3. Germline CDR1 and CDR2: SGDLS and YYNGEE. CDR3 coding DNA: TGTGCCAGCAGGGGGACTGCGAACACCGGGGAGCTGTTTTTT. This sequence encodes CASRGTANTGELFF.

The chain carries TRBV5-1 and TRBJ1-5; possibly TRBD1 for D (5 bases). This CDR3 spans 16 amino acids. V shed 0 bases and J shed 1 base, with 11 bases lying between them. Germline CDR1 and CDR2: SGHRS and YFSETQ. CDR3 coding DNA: TGCGCCAGCAGCTTGGGGACATTAAGCAGCAATCAGCCCCAGCATTTT. Encoded protein: CASSLGTLSSNQPQHF.

The chain has TRBV5-1 and TRBJ1-5; D possibly corresponds to TRBD1 (5 bases). The germline V and J ends were trimmed by 3 bases and 6 bases, with 13 bases remaining between them. This CDR3 has 14 residues. CDR1 and CDR2 from the germline V gene are SGHRS and YFSETQ. In DNA form, the CDR3 reads TGCGCCAGCAGCTCCACAGGACCCCCTCAGCCCCAGCATTTT. This codes for CASSSTGPPQPQHF. The whole variable domain, filled in from reference TRBV5-1 and TRBJ1-5, reads KAGVTQTPRYLIKTRGQQVTLSCSPISGHRSVSWYQQTPGQGLQFLFEYFSETQRNKGNFPGRFSGRQFSNSRSEMNVSTLELGDSALYLCASSSTGPPQPQHFGDGTRLSIL.

The chain carries TRBV6-4 and TRBJ2-1, with D possibly being TRBD2 (5 bases). Germline assignment: CDR1 MRHNA and CDR2 SNTAGT. V dropped 6 bases and J dropped 6 bases, with 15 bases sitting between them. CDR3 length: 14 residues. The DNA for the CDR3 is TGTGCCAGCAGCCGGGAAATGGGGTCCAATGAGCAGTTCTTC. Translation: CASSREMGSNEQFF.

The V call is TRBV7-8, the J call TRBJ2-5; maybe TRBD2 (6 bases). In germline, CDR1 is SGHVS, CDR2 FQNEAQ. V was pared by 5 bases and J by 1 base, with 11 bases between. CDR3 size: 14 residues. DNA for the CDR3: TGTGCCAGCAGCGGGATGGGACTCCAAGAGACCCAGTACTTC. Its protein product is CASSGMGLQETQYF.

The chain joins TRBV11-2 to TRBJ2-7; 7 bases agree with TRBD1. After removal of 5 bases from V and 1 base from J, the junction contained 8 bases not matched to a gene. The CDR3 runs to 15 residues. From germline, CDR1 is SGHAT and CDR2 FQNNGV. The CDR3 nucleotides are TGTGCCAGCAGCCCGAAACAGGGGAGTTCCTACGAGCAGTACTTC. Protein product: CASSPKQGSSYEQYF.

This clone was counted a single time. The chain combines TRBV13 with TRBJ2-3; maybe TRBD2 (5 bases). V was trimmed by 7 bases and J by 4 bases, leaving 9 bases between them. Germline CDR1 and CDR2: PRHDT and FYEKMQ (reference sequence). This CDR3 spans 12 amino acids. CDR3 nucleotide sequence: TGTGCCAGCACCTCGGGGTCAGATACGCAGTATTTT. Protein product: CASTSGSDTQYF.

J is TRBJ2-3 and V is TRBV6-4; 13 positions agree with TRBD2. The CDR3 contains 16 residues. J gave up 4 bases and V 2 bases, and 3 bases lay outside the gene matches. The germline V gene has CDR1 MRHNA and CDR2 SNTAGT. The CDR3 DNA reads TGTGCCAGCAGTGACCGGACTAGCGGGAGTGCAGATACGCAGTATTTT. Its protein product is CASSDRTSGSADTQYF.

The V gene is TRBV29-1, the J gene TRBJ2-7; the D is unclear. This CDR3 has 12 residues. Germline assignment: CDR1 SQVTM and CDR2 ANQGSEA. Deletions cut 0 bases from V and 3 bases from J, with 6 bases between. The CDR3 DNA is TGCAGCGTTGAAGACCATAGCTACGAGCAGTACTTC. It codes for CSVEDHSYEQYF.

The rearrangement joins TRBV6-6 to TRBJ1-2, with 8 nucleotides matching TRBD1. Germline V gene data show CDR1 as MNHNY and CDR2 as SVGAGI (reference sequence). V lost 2 bases, J lost 3 bases, and 5 bases stayed unmatched. This CDR3 region has 15 residues. This chain's CDR3 is CASSYLGQGYYGYTF. The CDR3 DNA sequence: TGTGCCAGCAGTTACCTAGGACAGGGTTACTATGGCTACACCTTC.